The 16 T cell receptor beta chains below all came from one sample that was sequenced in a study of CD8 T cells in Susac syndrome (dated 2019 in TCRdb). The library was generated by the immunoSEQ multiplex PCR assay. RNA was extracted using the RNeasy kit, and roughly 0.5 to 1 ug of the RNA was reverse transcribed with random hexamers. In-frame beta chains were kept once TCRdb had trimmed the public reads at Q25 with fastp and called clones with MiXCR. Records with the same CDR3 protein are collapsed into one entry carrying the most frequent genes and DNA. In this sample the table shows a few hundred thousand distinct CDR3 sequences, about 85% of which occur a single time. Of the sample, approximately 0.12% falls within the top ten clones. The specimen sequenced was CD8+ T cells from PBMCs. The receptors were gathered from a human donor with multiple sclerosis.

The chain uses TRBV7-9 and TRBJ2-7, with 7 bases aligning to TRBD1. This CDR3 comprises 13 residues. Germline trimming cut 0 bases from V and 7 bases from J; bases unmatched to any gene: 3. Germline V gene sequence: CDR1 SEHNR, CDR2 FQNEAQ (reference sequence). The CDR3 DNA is TGTGCCAGCAGCTTAGCGGACAGGCGGGAGCAGTACTTC. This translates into CASSLADRREQYF.

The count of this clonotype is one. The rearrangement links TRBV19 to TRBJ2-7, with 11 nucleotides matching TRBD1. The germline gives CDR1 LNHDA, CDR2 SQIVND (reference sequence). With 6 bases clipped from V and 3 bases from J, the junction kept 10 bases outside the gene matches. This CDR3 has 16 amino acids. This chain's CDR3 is CASRFRDRGSHYEQYF. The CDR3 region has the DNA TGTGCCAGTAGATTCCGGGACAGGGGGTCCCACTACGAGCAGTACTTC.

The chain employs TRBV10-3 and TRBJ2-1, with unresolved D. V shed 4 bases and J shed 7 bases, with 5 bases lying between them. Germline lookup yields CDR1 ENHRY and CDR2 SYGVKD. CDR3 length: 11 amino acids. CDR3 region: CAISVGNEQFF. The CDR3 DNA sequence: TGTGCCATCAGTGTCGGAAATGAGCAGTTCTTC.

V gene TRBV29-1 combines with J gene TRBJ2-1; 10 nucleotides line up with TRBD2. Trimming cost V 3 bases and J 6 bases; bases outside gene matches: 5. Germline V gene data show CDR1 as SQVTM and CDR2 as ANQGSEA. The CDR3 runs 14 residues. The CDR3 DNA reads TGCAGCGTTGACCTAGCGGGAGTCGGCAATGAGCAGTTCTTC. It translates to CSVDLAGVGNEQFF.

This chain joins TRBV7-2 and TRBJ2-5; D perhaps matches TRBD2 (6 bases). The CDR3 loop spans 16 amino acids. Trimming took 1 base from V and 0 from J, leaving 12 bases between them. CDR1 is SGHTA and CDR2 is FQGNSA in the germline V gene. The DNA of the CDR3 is TGTGCCAGCAGCTTAGGGGTCCTAGCGAACCAAGAGACCCAGTACTTC. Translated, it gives CASSLGVLANQETQYF.

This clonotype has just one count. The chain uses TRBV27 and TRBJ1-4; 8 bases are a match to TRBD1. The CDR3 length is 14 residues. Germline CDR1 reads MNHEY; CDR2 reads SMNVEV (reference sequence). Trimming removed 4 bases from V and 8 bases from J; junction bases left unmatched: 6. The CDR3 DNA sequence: TGTGCCAGCAGTTATGACAGGGGCGGAGAAAAACTGTTTTTT. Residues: CASSYDRGGEKLFF.

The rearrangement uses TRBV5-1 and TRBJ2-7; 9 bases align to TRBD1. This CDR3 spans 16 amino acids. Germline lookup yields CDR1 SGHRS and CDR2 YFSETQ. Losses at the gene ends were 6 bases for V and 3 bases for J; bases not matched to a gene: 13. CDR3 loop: CASTLVGTGKFYEQYF. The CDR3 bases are TGCGCCAGCACCCTAGTAGGGACAGGGAAGTTCTACGAGCAGTACTTC.

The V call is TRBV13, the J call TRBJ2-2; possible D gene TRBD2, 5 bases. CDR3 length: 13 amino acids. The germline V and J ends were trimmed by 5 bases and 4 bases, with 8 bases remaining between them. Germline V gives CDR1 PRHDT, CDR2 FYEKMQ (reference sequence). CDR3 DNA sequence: TGTGCCAGCAGCCCGGACTCCACCGGGGAGCTGTTTTTT. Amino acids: CASSPDSTGELFF.

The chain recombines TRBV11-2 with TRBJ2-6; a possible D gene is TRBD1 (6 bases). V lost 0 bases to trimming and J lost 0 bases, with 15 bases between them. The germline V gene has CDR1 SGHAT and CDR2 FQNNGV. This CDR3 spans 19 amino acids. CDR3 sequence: CASSLDGGRSHSGANVLTF. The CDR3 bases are TGTGCCAGCAGCTTAGATGGGGGCAGGTCGCACTCTGGGGCCAACGTCCTGACTTTC.

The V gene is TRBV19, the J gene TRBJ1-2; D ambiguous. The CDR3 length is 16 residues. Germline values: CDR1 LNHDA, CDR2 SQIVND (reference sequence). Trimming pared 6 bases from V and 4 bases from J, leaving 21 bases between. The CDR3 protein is CASRTKDTTFLYGYTF. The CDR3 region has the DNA TGTGCCAGTAGAACCAAAGACACAACCTTCCTCTATGGCTACACCTTC. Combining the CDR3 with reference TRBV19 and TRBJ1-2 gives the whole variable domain DGGITQSPKYLFRKEGQNVTLSCEQNLNHDAMYWYRQDPGQGLRLIYYSQIVNDFQKGDIAEGYSVSREKKESFPLTVTSAQKNPTAFYLCASRTKDTTFLYGYTFGSGTRLTVV.

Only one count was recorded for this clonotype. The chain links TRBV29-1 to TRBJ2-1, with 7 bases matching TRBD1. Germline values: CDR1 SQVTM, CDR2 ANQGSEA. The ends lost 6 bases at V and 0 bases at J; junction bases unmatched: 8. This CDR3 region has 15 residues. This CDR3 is CSVVTGQSSYNEQFF. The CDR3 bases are TGCAGCGTGGTTACGGGACAGAGCTCCTACAATGAGCAGTTCTTC.

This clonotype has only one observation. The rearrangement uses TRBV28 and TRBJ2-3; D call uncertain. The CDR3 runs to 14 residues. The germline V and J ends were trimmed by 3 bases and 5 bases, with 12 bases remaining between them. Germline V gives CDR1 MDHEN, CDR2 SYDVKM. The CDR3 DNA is TGTGCCAGCAGTTTTTCGAGTTTACAAGATACGCAGTATTTT. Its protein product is CASSFSSLQDTQYF.

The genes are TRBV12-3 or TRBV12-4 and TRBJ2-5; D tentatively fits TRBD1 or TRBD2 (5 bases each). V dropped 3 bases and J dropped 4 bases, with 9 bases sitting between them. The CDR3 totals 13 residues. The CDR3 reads CASSFAGTETQYF. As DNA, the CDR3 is TGTGCCAGCAGTTTCGCAGGGACAGAGACCCAGTACTTC.

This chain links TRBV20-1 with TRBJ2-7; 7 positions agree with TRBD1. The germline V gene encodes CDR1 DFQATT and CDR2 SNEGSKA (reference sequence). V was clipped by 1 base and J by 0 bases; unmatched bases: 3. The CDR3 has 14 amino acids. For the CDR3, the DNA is TGCAGTGCTAGAGCCAGGGGGAGCTCCTACGAGCAGTACTTC. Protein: CSARARGSSYEQYF.

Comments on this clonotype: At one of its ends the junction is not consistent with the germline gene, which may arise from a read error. The CDR3 DNA follows: TGTGCCAGCAGTTGGACAGGTGGGAACGCTGAAGCTTTCTTT. This sequence encodes CASSWTGGNAEAFF. This chain joins TRBV27 and TRBJ1-1, with TRBD1 matching over 7 bases. The CDR3 covers 14 residues. Germline loops: CDR1 MNHEY, CDR2 SMNVEV (reference sequence).

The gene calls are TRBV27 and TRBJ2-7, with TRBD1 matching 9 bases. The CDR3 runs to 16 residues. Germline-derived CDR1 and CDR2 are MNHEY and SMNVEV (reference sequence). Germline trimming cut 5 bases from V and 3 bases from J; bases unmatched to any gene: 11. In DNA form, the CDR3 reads TGTGCCAGCAGTGGTCGGGACAGGGACGGGCTCTACGAGCAGTACTTC. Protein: CASSGRDRDGLYEQYF.